Listed below are T cell receptor beta chains from one sample, sequenced in a study of radiation and T cells in renal cell carcinoma. Method: immunoSEQ multiplex PCR; TCRdb's copy keeps in-frame clones and lacks some. The sample includes about 140,000 clones, approximately 87% of them seen just once. Sequences were derived from blood, sampled from a patient whose treatment included radiotherapy and nephrectomy. These receptors were collected from a woman between 45 and 65 years old with renal cell carcinoma. The CDR3 runs from the conserved cysteine through the conserved F or W. D genes are given only for firm matches. Size tells how often a clone was seen (once, few, many) or the class of an expanded clone, and some rows leave it out.

TRBV5-6,-,TRBJ2-3,-,TGTGCCAGCAGCTCTTCATCGCAAGCCCAGTATTTT,CASSSSSQAQYF
TRBV29-1,TRBD2,TRBJ2-7,-,TGCAGCGCCTTGACTAGCGGGGAGCTTTCGACTAACGAGCAGTACTTC,CSALTSGELSTNEQYF
TRBV4-3,-,TRBJ2-5,-,TGCGCCAGCAGCCAAGAGTTCTCCCAGCGGTACCAAGAGACCCAGTACTTC,CASSQEFSQRYQETQYF
TRBV21-1,-,TRBJ1-1,few,TGTGCCAGCAGTCTACCCGGGGTAGACACTGAAGCTTTCTTT,CASSLPGVDTEAFF
TRBV9,-,TRBJ1-2,-,TGTGCCAGCAGCGTAGCTACGCGTGGGTATGGCTACACCTTC,CASSVATRGYGYTF
TRBV9,TRBD1,TRBJ1-2,-,TGTGCCAGCAGCGTAGCAGGGGGCGTCTATGGCTACACCTTC,CASSVAGGVYGYTF
TRBV7-9,TRBD1,TRBJ2-2,-,TGTGCCAGCAGCGACAGGGTTTCAACCGGGGAGCTGTTTTTT,CASSDRVSTGELFF
TRBV11-2,TRBD1,TRBJ1-4,-,TGTGCCAGCAGCTTAGGCCGGGACAGGGTGGAGAGGAATGAAAAACTGTTTTTT,CASSLGRDRVERNEKLFF
TRBV27,-,TRBJ1-6,-,TGTGCCAGCAGTCCCTCGGGGGTCTTGGGTAATTCACCCCTCCACTTT,CASSPSGVLGNSPLHF
TRBV6-5,-,TRBJ1-3,few,TGTGCCAGCAGTCCCTCTGGAAACACCATATATTTT,CASSPSGNTIYF
TRBV13,-,TRBJ1-2,-,TGTGCCAGCAGCACACGGGAAAACTATGGCTACACCTTC,CASSTRENYGYTF
TRBV6-5,-,TRBJ2-3,-,TGTGCCAGCAGTTACCTTTATGGGGTTAGGACAGATACGCAGTATTTT,CASSYLYGVRTDTQYF
TRBV6-5,TRBD1,TRBJ1-6,-,TGTGCCAGCAGTCCAGACAGGGGTCGGAATTCACCCCTCCACTTT,CASSPDRGRNSPLHF
TRBV15,-,TRBJ1-5,once,TGTGCCACCAGCAGAGATTTTATTCAGCCCCAGCATTTT,CATSRDFIQPQHF
TRBV5-4,-,TRBJ2-7,-,TGTGCCAGCAGCCCCACACCTTTCGACGAGCAGTACTTC,CASSPTPFDEQYF
TRBV4-1,-,TRBJ1-1,few,TGCGCCAGCAGCCAAGGGGTCAGCATGAACACTGAAGCTTTCTTT,CASSQGVSMNTEAFF
TRBV30,-,TRBJ2-5,-,TGTGCCTGGAGTGATCAGGAGTGGGAAGAGACCCAGTACTTC,CAWSDQEWEETQYF
TRBV4-1,-,TRBJ1-2,-,TGCGCCAGCAGGCTCCCCGGGGGACTAACGGGCTACACCTTC,CASRLPGGLTGYTF
TRBV6-1,-,TRBJ1-4,-,TGTGCCAGCAGTGAAGAACGCCAGGGAACGCCGGTTAATGAAAAACTGTTTTTT,CASSEERQGTPVNEKLFF
TRBV7-9,TRBD1,TRBJ2-3,-,TGTGCCAGCAGCTTAGGTCCCGCCAGGGGGCTCGCAGATACGCAGTATTTT,CASSLGPARGLADTQYF
TRBV11-2,-,TRBJ1-2,-,TGTGCCAGCAGTAAAAACGGGGACTATGGCTACACCTTC,CASSKNGDYGYTF
TRBV6-5,-,TRBJ1-1,-,TGTGCCAGCAGTCGGGGCGGGTACCTAAGGACTGAAGCTTTCTTT,CASSRGGYLRTEAFF
TRBV29-1,TRBD1,TRBJ2-1,-,TGCAGCGTTGATGGGACAGGGCTTCGGGAGCAGTTCTTC,CSVDGTGLREQFF
TRBV7-2,-,TRBJ2-7,-,TGTGCCAGCAGCGAAACCGGGACATCCTACGAGCAGTACTTC,CASSETGTSYEQYF
TRBV6-5,TRBD1,TRBJ1-5,few,TGTGCCAGCAGAGCGGACAGGGTGCAGCCCCAGCATTTT,CASRADRVQPQHF
TRBV28,-,TRBJ1-5,-,TGTGCCAGCAAACAGACAATCCTCAATCAGCCCCAGCATTTT,CASKQTILNQPQHF
TRBV6-6,-,TRBJ1-3,-,TGTGCCAGCAGCAAGAGAGGGGGTGGAAACACCATATATTTT,CASSKRGGGNTIYF
TRBV18,-,TRBJ1-1,-,TGTGCCAGCTCACCAGTGGGGATGAACACTGAAGCTTTCTTT,CASSPVGMNTEAFF
TRBV5-6,-,TRBJ2-5,-,TGTGCCAGCAGCCCCGGGGGGCGTTCGACCCAGTACTTC,CASSPGGRSTQYF
TRBV5-1,-,TRBJ2-5,-,TGCGCCAGCAGCTTGGGTGTGCAGGGTCAAGAGACCCAGTACTTC,CASSLGVQGQETQYF
TRBV7-9,-,TRBJ1-6,-,TGTGCCAGCAGCTTAGTAGGGGGGAATTCACCCCTCCACTTT,CASSLVGGNSPLHF
TRBV5-4,-,TRBJ2-5,-,TGTGCCAGCAGCTTGGCGCAGGGGTTGGAGACCCAGTACTTC,CASSLAQGLETQYF
TRBV5-6,-,TRBJ1-2,-,TGTGCCAGCAGCTTGGGTGGGGCGCCCTCTGGGAGTGGCTACACCTTC,CASSLGGAPSGSGYTF